Listed below are T cell receptor beta chains from one sample, sequenced in a study of chemoradiotherapy in HPV16-positive cancers. The table came from immunoSEQ multiplex PCR; TCRdb's copy has only in-frame clones and leaves some out. The table records about 53,000 clones, roughly nine tenths of them present only once. Material: blood, obtained from a patient who underwent chemoradiotherapy. The receptors were gathered from a human donor with HPV-associated anogenital cancer. CDR3s leave out the opening cysteine and the closing phenylalanine or tryptophan. Each record gives: J gene, clone size, D gene, V gene, CDR3 protein. D genes are given only for firm matches. Part of the rows lack a size; the others show once, few, many or a class for expanded clones.

J: TRBJ1-2
size: -
D: TRBD1
V: TRBV19
CDR3: ASSIPGQGDSNYGYT

J: TRBJ2-4
size: -
D: -
V: TRBV7-3
CDR3: ASSEDPADPRAKNIQY

J: TRBJ2-5
size: -
D: -
V: TRBV5-1
CDR3: ASSLSRVETQY

J: TRBJ1-6
size: -
D: TRBD1
V: TRBV23-1
CDR3: ASSQSRGGGSPLH

J: TRBJ1-3
size: -
D: TRBD1
V: TRBV9
CDR3: ASSVESRGTGNTIY

J: TRBJ1-5
size: -
D: -
V: TRBV6-6
CDR3: ASSYSGEPSDQPQH

J: TRBJ1-1
size: -
D: -
V: TRBV9
CDR3: ASTTGGDMNTEAF

J: TRBJ2-1
size: -
D: -
V: TRBV2
CDR3: ASRLVPNNEQF

J: -
size: -
D: -
V: TRBV18
CDR3: ASSPGQKGEQY

J: TRBJ2-2
size: -
D: TRBD2
V: TRBV29-1
CDR3: SVQMGLANTGELF

J: TRBJ1-4
size: few
D: -
V: TRBV4-1
CDR3: ASSQEPYRGSPVGEKLF

J: TRBJ2-2
size: -
D: -
V: TRBV19
CDR3: ASSIDANTGELF

J: TRBJ2-7
size: -
D: TRBD1
V: TRBV6-5
CDR3: ASRTGQGYYEQY

J: TRBJ2-3
size: -
D: TRBD2
V: TRBV6-1
CDR3: ASSEGGLGRADTQY

J: TRBJ1-2
size: -
D: TRBD1
V: TRBV4-1
CDR3: ASSLGPGQGYGYT

J: TRBJ2-7
size: -
D: TRBD2
V: TRBV27
CDR3: ASSPGTSGKYEQY

J: TRBJ2-3
size: -
D: -
V: TRBV5-1
CDR3: ASSLTDTQY

J: TRBJ1-2
size: few
D: -
V: TRBV2
CDR3: ASSVREQGGYT

J: TRBJ1-2
size: -
D: -
V: TRBV6-1
CDR3: ASSVGAGDYGYT

J: TRBJ2-7
size: -
D: TRBD2
V: TRBV9
CDR3: ASSVGGLVNEQY